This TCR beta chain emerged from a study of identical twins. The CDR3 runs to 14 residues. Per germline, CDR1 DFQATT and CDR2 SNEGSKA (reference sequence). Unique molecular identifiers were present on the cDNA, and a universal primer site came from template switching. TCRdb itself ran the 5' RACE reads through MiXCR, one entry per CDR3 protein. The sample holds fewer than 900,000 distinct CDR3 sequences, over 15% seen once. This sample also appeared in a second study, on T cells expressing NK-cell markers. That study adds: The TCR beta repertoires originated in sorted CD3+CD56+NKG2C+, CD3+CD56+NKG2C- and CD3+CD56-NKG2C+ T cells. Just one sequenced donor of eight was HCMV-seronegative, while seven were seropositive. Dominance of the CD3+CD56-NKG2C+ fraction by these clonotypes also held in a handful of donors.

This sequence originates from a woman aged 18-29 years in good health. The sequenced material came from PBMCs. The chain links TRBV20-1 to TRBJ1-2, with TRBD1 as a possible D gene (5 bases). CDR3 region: CSWGKEAPNYGYTF. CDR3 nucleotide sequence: TGCAGCTGGGGGAAGGAGGCACCTAACTATGGCTACACCTTC.